The rows below give T cell receptor beta chains drawn from one sample of a study of beta chain features in type 1 diabetes. Using immunoSEQ multiplex PCR, the repertoire was profiled, and TCRdb retains in-frame clones only, with some absent. The data contain approximately 730,000 clones, 13% of them singletons. Sequencing input: naive CD4+ T cells from blood. The receptors originated from a man aged 18 to 35 with type 1 diabetes. Both conserved end residues are part of each CDR3. D genes are given only for firm matches. The listing skips clone size in some rows; elsewhere it reads once, few, many or a size class.

TRBV4-2	NA	TRBJ2-6	NA	CASSQDWVAAGANVLTF	TGTGCCAGCAGCCAAGATTGGGTGGCGGCTGGGGCCAACGTCCTGACTTTC
TRBV28	NA	TRBJ2-4	NA	CASSFAGNRNIQYF	TGTGCCAGCAGTTTTGCCGGGAACCGAAACATTCAGTACTTC
TRBV7-9	NA	TRBJ2-3	few	CASSPQPSSTDTQYF	TGTGCCAGCAGCCCACAGCCTTCTAGCACAGATACGCAGTATTTT
TRBV2	TRBD2	TRBJ2-3	NA	CASSFTSGGLTDTQYF	TGTGCCAGCAGTTTTACTAGCGGGGGGCTCACAGATACGCAGTATTTT
TRBV4-2	NA	TRBJ2-7	few	CASSHESLSSYEQYF	TGTGCCAGCAGTCACGAGAGCCTAAGCTCCTACGAGCAGTACTTC
TRBV4-2	NA	TRBJ1-5	NA	CASSQEEGGNNQPQHF	TGTGCCAGCAGCCAAGAAGAGGGAGGGAACAATCAGCCCCAGCATTTT
TRBV6-6	TRBD1	TRBJ2-3	few	CASSDQGQGADTQYF	TGTGCCAGCAGTGATCAGGGACAGGGGGCAGATACGCAGTATTTT
TRBV11-1	NA	TRBJ2-1	few	CASSLAPNEQFF	TGTGCCAGCAGCTTGGCTCCCAATGAGCAGTTCTTC
TRBV29-1	TRBD1	TRBJ1-2	NA	CSVEGQGVGYTF	TGCAGCGTTGAAGGGCAGGGGGTCGGCTACACCTTC
TRBV13	NA	TRBJ1-1	few	CASSWAGHMNTEAFF	TGTGCCAGCAGCTGGGCAGGCCACATGAACACTGAAGCTTTCTTT
TRBV30	TRBD1	TRBJ2-3	NA	CACGTGYADTQYF	TGTGCCTGCGGGACAGGGTATGCAGATACGCAGTATTTT
TRBV7-2	TRBD2	TRBJ2-1	few	CASSLGTRENEQFF	TGTGCCAGCAGCCTAGGGACTAGGGAAAATGAGCAGTTCTTC
TRBV7-9	TRBD1	TRBJ2-1	few	CASSPGRDRPYNEQFF	TGTGCCAGCAGCCCTGGCCGGGACAGGCCCTACAATGAGCAGTTCTTC
TRBV7-6	NA	TRBJ2-5	NA	CASSLYRRGASRVVQETQYF	TGTGCCAGCAGCTTATACCGCAGGGGGGCTAGTCGGGTTGTGCAAGAGACCCAGTACTTC
TRBV2	NA	TRBJ2-7	NA	CASSPDGSYEQYF	TGTGCCAGCAGCCCCGACGGGTCCTACGAGCAGTACTTC
TRBV4-1	NA	TRBJ2-7	few	CASSQIRTRGLEQYF	TGCGCCAGCAGCCAAATTAGGACACGCGGTTTGGAGCAGTACTTC
TRBV7-8	TRBD1	TRBJ1-1	NA	CASSLSGGREAFF	TGTGCCAGCAGCTTATCAGGGGGGAGGGAAGCTTTCTTT
TRBV4-2	TRBD1	TRBJ1-2	few	CASSQGPGQGPDSNYGYTF	TGTGCCAGCAGCCAAGGGCCCGGACAGGGCCCCGACTCTAACTATGGCTACACCTTC